These T cell receptor beta chains were read from a single sample in a study of PD-1 blockade in classical Hodgkin lymphoma. Assay: immunoSEQ multiplex PCR; the TCRdb copy retains only in-frame clones and omits some. The table shows some 93,000 clones, with roughly 73% occurring only once. The starting material was peripheral blood mononuclear cells (PBMCs), obtained before the fourth cycle of nivolumab. The receptors were gathered from a human donor with classical Hodgkin lymphoma. Each CDR3 is given with its conserved first and last residue. The D gene is left open where the match is weak. Clone size is stated in some rows and not others, as once, few, many or a class when expanded.

TRBV10-3,TRBD1,TRBJ2-7,NA,TGTGCCACGGGGACAGCCTCCTACGAGCAGTACTTC,CATGTASYEQYF
TRBV2,TRBD2,TRBJ2-1,NA,TGTGCTAGCAGTGAAGTGCGACTAGCGGTTTACAATGAGCAGTTCTTC,CASSEVRLAVYNEQFF
TRBV7-9,TRBD1,TRBJ2-7,NA,TGTGCCAGCAGCGGCACCGGGACAGGTTCGTACGAGCAGTACTTC,CASSGTGTGSYEQYF
TRBV6-5,NA,TRBJ2-1,NA,TGTGCCAGCAGTTACCTAGGGAGCTCCTACAATGAGCAGTTCTTC,CASSYLGSSYNEQFF
TRBV6-5,NA,TRBJ1-2,NA,TGTGCCAGCAGTAGAACAGGGACGGGAGGCTACACCTTC,CASSRTGTGGYTF
TRBV30,NA,TRBJ1-4,NA,TGTGCCTGGGGTGGGGCAATTAATGAAAAACTGTTTTTT,CAWGGAINEKLFF
TRBV7-2,TRBD2,TRBJ2-6,once,TGTGCCAGCAGCCCCTCCCGGGGGGGGGCTGGGGCCAACGTCCTGACTTTC,CASSPSRGGAGANVLTF
TRBV10-3,TRBD1,TRBJ1-2,NA,TGTGCCATCAGTGGCGGGACAGTTAACTATGGCTACACCTTC,CAISGGTVNYGYTF
TRBV11-3,NA,TRBJ1-5,NA,TGTGCCAGCAGCTTAGTTGGCAATCAGCCCCAGCATTTT,CASSLVGNQPQHF
TRBV5-1,TRBD1,TRBJ2-3,NA,TGCGCCAGCAGCTGGGGGACAGGGGACACAGATACGCAGTATTTT,CASSWGTGDTDTQYF
TRBV28,NA,TRBJ1-5,NA,TGTGCCAGCAGCATCCGACAGTCCAATCAGCCCCAGCATTTT,CASSIRQSNQPQHF
TRBV28,NA,TRBJ2-5,NA,TGTGCCAGCAGTCCCGGACAGATCCAAGAGACCCAGTACTTC,CASSPGQIQETQYF